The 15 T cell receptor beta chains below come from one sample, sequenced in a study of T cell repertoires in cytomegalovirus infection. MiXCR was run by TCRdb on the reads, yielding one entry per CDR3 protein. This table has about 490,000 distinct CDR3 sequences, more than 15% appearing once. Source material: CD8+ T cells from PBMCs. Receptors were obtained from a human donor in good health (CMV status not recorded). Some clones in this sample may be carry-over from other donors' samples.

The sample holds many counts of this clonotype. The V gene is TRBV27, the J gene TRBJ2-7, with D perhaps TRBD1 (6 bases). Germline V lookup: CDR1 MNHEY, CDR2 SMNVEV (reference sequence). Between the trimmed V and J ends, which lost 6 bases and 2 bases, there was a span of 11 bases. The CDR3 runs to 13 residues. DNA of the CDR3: TGTGCCAGCAGCCGGGACACCACCTACGAGCAGTACTTC. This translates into CASSRDTTYEQYF.

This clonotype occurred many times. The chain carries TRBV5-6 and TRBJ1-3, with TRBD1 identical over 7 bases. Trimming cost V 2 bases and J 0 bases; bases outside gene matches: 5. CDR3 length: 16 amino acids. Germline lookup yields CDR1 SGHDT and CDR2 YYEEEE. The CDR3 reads CASSLKTGTSGNTIYF. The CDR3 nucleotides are TGTGCCAGCAGCTTAAAGACAGGGACCTCTGGAAACACCATATATTTT.

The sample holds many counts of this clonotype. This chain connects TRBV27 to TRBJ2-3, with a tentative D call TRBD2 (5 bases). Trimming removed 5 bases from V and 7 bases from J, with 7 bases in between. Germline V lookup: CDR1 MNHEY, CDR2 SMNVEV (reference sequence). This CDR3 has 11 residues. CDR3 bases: TGTGCCAGCAGTCCGGGGAATACGCAGTATTTT. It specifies CASSPGNTQYF.

The CDR3: CASSSPGGLWGVNTEAFF. CDR3 in DNA: TGTGCCAGCAGCTCACCCGGGGGACTCTGGGGGGTGAACACTGAAGCTTTCTTT. This sequence joins TRBV7-9 and TRBJ1-1; possibly TRBD1 for D (5 bases). Per germline, CDR1 SEHNR and CDR2 FQNEAQ (reference sequence). The V end was cut by 4 bases, the J end by 0 bases, with 21 bases between. The length of the CDR3 is 18 residues.

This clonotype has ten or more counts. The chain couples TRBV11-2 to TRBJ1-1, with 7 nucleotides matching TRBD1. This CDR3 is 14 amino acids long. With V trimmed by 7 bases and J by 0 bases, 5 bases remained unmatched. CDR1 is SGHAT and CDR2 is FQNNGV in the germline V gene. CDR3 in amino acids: CASNPGQLNTEAFF. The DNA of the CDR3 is TGTGCCAGCAACCCGGGACAGTTGAACACTGAAGCTTTCTTT.

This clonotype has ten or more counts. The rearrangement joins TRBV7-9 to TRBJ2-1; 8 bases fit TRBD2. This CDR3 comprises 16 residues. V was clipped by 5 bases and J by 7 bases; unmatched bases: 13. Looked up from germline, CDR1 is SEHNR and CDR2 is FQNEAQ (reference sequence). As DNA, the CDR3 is TGTGCCAGCAGCCCCAGCCGGACGGGGGGGGTAAATGAGCAGTTCTTC. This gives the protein CASSPSRTGGVNEQFF. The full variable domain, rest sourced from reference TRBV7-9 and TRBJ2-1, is DTGVSQNPRHKITKRGQNVTFRCDPISEHNRLYWYRQTLGQGPEFLTYFQNEAQLEKSRLLSDRFSAERPKGSFSTLEIQRTEQGDSAMYLCASSPSRTGGVNEQFFGPGTRLTVL.

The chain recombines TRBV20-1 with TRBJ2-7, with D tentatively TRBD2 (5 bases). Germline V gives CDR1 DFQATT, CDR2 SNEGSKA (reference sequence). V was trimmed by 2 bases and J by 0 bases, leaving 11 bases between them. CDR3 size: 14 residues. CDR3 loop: CSARTGVGSYEQYF. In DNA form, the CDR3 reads TGCAGTGCTAGAACCGGGGTGGGCTCCTACGAGCAGTACTTC.

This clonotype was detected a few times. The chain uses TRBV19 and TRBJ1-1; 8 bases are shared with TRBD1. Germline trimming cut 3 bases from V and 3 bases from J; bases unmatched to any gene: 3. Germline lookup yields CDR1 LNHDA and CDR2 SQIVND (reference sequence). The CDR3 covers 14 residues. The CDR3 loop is CASSMAGGYTEAFF. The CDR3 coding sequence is TGTGCCAGTAGTATGGCAGGGGGCTACACTGAAGCTTTCTTT.

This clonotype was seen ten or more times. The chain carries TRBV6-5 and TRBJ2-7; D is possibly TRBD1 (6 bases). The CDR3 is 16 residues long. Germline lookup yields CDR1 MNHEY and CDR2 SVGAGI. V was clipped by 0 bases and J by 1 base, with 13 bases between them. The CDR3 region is CASSYSTGMKSYEQYF. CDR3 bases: TGTGCCAGCAGTTACTCAACAGGGATGAAATCCTACGAGCAGTACTTC.

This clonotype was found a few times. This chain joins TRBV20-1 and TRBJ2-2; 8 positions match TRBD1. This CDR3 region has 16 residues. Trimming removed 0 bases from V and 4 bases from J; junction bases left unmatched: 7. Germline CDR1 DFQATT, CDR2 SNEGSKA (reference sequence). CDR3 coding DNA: TGCAGTGCTAGAGATATATTGGGACAGGTCACCGGGGAGCTGTTTTTT. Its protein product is CSARDILGQVTGELFF.

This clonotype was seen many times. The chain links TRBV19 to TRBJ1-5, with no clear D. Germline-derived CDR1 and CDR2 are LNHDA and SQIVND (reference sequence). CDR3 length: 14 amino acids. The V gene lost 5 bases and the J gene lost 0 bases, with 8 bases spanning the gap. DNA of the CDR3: TGTGCCAGTAGTTTCATTTATAGCAATCAGCCCCAGCATTTT. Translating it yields CASSFIYSNQPQHF.

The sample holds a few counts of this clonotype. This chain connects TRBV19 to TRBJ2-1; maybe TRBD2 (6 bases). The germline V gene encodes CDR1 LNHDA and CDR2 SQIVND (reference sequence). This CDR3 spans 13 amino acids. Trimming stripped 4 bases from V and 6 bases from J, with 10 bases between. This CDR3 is CASSREVPNEQFF. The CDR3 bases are TGTGCCAGTAGTAGGGAGGTTCCCAATGAGCAGTTCTTC.

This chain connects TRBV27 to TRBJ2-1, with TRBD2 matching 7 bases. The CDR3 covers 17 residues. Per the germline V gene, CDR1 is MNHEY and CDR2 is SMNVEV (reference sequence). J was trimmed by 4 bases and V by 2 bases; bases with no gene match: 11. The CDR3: CASSLIRASGLYNEQFF. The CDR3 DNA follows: TGTGCCAGCAGTTTAATTCGGGCTAGCGGTCTGTACAATGAGCAGTTCTTC.

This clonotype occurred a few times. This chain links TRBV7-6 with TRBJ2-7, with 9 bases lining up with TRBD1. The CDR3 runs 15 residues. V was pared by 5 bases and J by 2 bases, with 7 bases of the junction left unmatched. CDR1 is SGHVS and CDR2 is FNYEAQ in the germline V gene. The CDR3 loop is CASSPRQGGTYEQYF. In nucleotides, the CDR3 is TGTGCCAGCAGCCCTCGACAGGGGGGCACCTACGAGCAGTACTTC. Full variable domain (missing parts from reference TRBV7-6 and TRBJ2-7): GAGVSQSPRYKVTKRGQDVALRCDPISGHVSLYWYRQALGQGPEFLTYFNYEAQQDKSGLPNDRFSAERPEGSISTLTIQRTEQRDSAMYRCASSPRQGGTYEQYFGPGTRLTVT.

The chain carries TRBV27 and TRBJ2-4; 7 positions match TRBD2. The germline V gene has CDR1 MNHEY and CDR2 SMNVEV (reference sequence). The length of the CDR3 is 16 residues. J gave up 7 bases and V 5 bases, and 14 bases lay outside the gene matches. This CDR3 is CASSAAAGEFANIQYF. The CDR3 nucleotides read TGTGCCAGCAGTGCCGCGGCGGGGGAGTTTGCGAACATTCAGTACTTC.